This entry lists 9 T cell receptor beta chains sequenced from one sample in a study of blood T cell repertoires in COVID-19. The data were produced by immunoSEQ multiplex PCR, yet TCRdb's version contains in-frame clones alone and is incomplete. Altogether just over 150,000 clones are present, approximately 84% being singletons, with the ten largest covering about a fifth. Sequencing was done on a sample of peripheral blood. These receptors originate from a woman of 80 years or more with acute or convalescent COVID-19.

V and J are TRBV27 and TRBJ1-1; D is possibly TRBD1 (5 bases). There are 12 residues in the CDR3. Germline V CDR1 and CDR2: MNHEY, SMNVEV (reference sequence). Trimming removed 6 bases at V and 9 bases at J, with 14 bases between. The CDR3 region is CASRGLADQAFF. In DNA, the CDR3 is TGTGCCAGCAGGGGACTTGCTGACCAAGCTTTCTTT.

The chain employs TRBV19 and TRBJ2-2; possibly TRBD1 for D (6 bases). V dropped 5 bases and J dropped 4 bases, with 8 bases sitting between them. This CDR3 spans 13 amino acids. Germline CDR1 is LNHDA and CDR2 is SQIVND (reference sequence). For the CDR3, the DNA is TGTGCCAGTAGTGTCAGGGGCACCGGGGAGCTGTTTTTT. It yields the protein CASSVRGTGELFF.

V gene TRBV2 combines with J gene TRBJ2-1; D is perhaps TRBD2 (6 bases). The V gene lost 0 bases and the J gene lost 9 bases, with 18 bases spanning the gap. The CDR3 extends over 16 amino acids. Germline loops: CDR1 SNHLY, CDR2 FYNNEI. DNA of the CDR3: TGTGCCAGCAGTGAAGCGCGGGTTAGCGGCCGCGGTGAGCAGTTCTTC. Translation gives CASSEARVSGRGEQFF.

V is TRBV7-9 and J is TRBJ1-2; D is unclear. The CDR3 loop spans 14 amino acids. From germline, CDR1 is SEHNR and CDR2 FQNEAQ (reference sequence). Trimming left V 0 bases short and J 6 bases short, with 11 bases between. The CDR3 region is CASSLAWVADGYTF. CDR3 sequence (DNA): TGTGCCAGCAGCTTAGCGTGGGTCGCGGATGGCTACACCTTC. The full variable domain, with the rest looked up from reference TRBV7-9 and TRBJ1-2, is DTGVSQNPRHKITKRGQNVTFRCDPISEHNRLYWYRQTLGQGPEFLTYFQNEAQLEKSRLLSDRFSAERPKGSFSTLEIQRTEQGDSAMYLCASSLAWVADGYTFGSGTRLTVV.

In DNA form, the CDR3 reads TGTGCTCACGACAGGGAGGAGTACAATGAGCAGTTCTTC. Residues: CAHDREEYNEQFF. The J gene is TRBJ2-1, the V gene TRBV30, with D maybe TRBD1 (7 bases). Germline V gene data show CDR1 as GTSNPN and CDR2 as SVGIG (reference sequence). CDR3 size: 13 residues.

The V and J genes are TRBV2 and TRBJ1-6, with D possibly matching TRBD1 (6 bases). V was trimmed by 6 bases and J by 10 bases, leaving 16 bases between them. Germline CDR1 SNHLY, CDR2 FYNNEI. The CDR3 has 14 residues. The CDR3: CASRAGVRGSPLHF. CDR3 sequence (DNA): TGTGCCAGCAGGGCAGGGGTAAGAGGATCACCCCTCCACTTT. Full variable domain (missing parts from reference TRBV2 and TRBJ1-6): EPEVTQTPSHQVTQMGQEVILRCVPISNHLYFYWYRQILGQKVEFLVSFYNNEISEKSEIFDDQFSVERPDGSNFTLKIRSTKLEDSAMYFCASRAGVRGSPLHFGNGTRLTVT.

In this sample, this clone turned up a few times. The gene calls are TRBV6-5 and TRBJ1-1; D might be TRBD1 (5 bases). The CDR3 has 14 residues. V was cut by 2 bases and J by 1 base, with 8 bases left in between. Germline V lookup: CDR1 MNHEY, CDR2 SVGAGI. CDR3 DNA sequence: TGTGCCAGCAGTTACGACAGTAAGAACACTGAAGCTTTCTTT. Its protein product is CASSYDSKNTEAFF.

The DNA of the CDR3 is TGCGCCAGCAGTATAACTAGCGGGAGAATGGAGACCCAGTACTTC. This codes for CASSITSGRMETQYF. J is TRBJ2-5 and V is TRBV10-2; 11 bases line up with TRBD2. There are 15 residues in the CDR3. The V and J ends lost 5 bases and 5 bases, in that order; junction bases with no gene match: 7. CDR1 is WSHSY and CDR2 is SAAADI in the germline V gene.

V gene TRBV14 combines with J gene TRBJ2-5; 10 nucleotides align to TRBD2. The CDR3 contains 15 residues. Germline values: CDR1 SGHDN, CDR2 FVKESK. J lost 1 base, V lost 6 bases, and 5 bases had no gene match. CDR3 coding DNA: TGTGCCAGCAGGTCGGGACTAGCGAGCCAAGAGACCCAGTACTTC. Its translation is CASRSGLASQETQYF.